The 9 T cell receptor beta chains in this list originate from one sample, sequenced in a study of blood T cell repertoires in COVID-19. The table came from immunoSEQ multiplex PCR; TCRdb's copy has only in-frame clones and leaves some out. There are some 50,000 clones in the sample; about 84% occur only once, and roughly 2.1% lies in the top ten. The source material was peripheral blood. These TCRs come from a woman between 55 and 75 years old with acute or convalescent COVID-19.

This clone was seen a few times. This chain links TRBV2 with TRBJ1-5; no reliable D call. The germline V gene encodes CDR1 SNHLY and CDR2 FYNNEI. The CDR3 loop spans 15 amino acids. V lost 7 bases and J lost 0, with 13 bases in between. The CDR3 is CASTPGRHSNQPQHF. CDR3 in DNA: TGTGCCAGCACTCCAGGTCGGCATAGCAATCAGCCCCAGCATTTT.

This chain connects TRBV6-6 to TRBJ1-5; unclear D gene. This CDR3 is 14 amino acids long. Trimming removed 2 bases from V and 1 base from J, with 6 bases in between. CDR1 MNHNY and CDR2 SVGAGI come from the germline V gene (reference sequence). This CDR3 is CASSYQESNQPQHF. The CDR3 coding sequence is TGTGCCAGCAGTTACCAAGAGAGCAATCAGCCCCAGCATTTT.

This chain joins TRBV7-9 and TRBJ1-1; D is uncertain. Trimming pared 5 bases from V and 3 bases from J, leaving 16 bases between. CDR3 length: 15 amino acids. Germline CDR1 reads SEHNR; CDR2 reads FQNEAQ (reference sequence). The DNA of the CDR3 is TGTGCCAGCAGCCGAGGCGGTCGGTCGGACACTGAAGCTTTCTTT. Translating it yields CASSRGGRSDTEAFF.

The chain employs TRBV28 and TRBJ1-4; D might be TRBD1 (5 bases). Germline CDR1 reads MDHEN; CDR2 reads SYDVKM. CDR3 size: 15 residues. V lost 7 bases to trimming and J lost 8 bases, with 20 bases between them. This CDR3 reads CASKTGGGLREKLFF. The CDR3 DNA sequence: TGTGCCAGCAAAACCGGGGGGGGTTTGCGAGAAAAACTGTTTTTT.

The chain uses TRBV18 and TRBJ2-5; 9 nucleotides agree with TRBD1. CDR3 length equals 15 residues. Trimming removed 3 bases from V and 1 base from J; junction bases left unmatched: 3. In germline, CDR1 is KGHSH, CDR2 LQKENI. CDR3 DNA sequence: TGTGCCAGCTCACCCAGACAGGGGGGCCAAGAGACCCAGTACTTC. Its protein product is CASSPRQGGQETQYF.

The chain joins TRBV19 to TRBJ2-1, with 9 bases lining up with TRBD2. Unmatched junction bases numbered 5, after V lost 5 bases and J lost 6 bases. CDR3 length: 14 amino acids. CDR1 is LNHDA and CDR2 is SQIVND in the germline V gene (reference sequence). This CDR3 is CASSAAGGFNEQFF. The CDR3 bases are TGTGCCAGTAGTGCGGCGGGAGGGTTCAATGAGCAGTTCTTC. Supplemented by reference TRBV19 and TRBJ2-1, the full variable domain reads DGGITQSPKYLFRKEGQNVTLSCEQNLNHDAMYWYRQDPGQGLRLIYYSQIVNDFQKGDIAEGYSVSREKKESFPLTVTSAQKNPTAFYLCASSAAGGFNEQFFGPGTRLTVL.

V is TRBV19 and J is TRBJ1-5; TRBD1 is a possible D gene (5 bases). With 5 bases removed from V and 6 bases from J, the gap between germline ends came to 17 bases. The germline gives CDR1 LNHDA, CDR2 SQIVND (reference sequence). CDR3 length equals 15 residues. CDR3: CASSPLRGTGQPQHF. Here the CDR3 DNA reads TGTGCCAGTAGTCCTCTCCGGGGGACTGGTCAGCCCCAGCATTTT.

This clone was observed a handful of times. V is TRBV5-1 and J is TRBJ2-7, with 8 bases matching TRBD2. Germline V lookup: CDR1 SGHRS, CDR2 YFSETQ. J was trimmed by 7 bases and V by 0 bases; bases with no gene match: 12. The CDR3 spans 16 residues. This CDR3 reads CASSLDPGTRWREQYF. For the CDR3, the DNA is TGCGCCAGCAGCTTGGACCCCGGGACTAGATGGCGGGAGCAGTACTTC.

V gene TRBV6-2 or TRBV6-3 combines with J gene TRBJ1-2; a weak D match, TRBD1 (5 bases). The CDR3 spans 15 residues. Per the germline V gene, CDR1 is MNHEY and CDR2 is SVGEGT. The V and J ends lost 0 bases and 5 bases respectively, with 13 bases between them. The CDR3 is CASSYSTVRGYGYTF. The CDR3 nucleotides are TGTGCCAGCAGTTACTCGACAGTCAGAGGATATGGCTACACCTTC.